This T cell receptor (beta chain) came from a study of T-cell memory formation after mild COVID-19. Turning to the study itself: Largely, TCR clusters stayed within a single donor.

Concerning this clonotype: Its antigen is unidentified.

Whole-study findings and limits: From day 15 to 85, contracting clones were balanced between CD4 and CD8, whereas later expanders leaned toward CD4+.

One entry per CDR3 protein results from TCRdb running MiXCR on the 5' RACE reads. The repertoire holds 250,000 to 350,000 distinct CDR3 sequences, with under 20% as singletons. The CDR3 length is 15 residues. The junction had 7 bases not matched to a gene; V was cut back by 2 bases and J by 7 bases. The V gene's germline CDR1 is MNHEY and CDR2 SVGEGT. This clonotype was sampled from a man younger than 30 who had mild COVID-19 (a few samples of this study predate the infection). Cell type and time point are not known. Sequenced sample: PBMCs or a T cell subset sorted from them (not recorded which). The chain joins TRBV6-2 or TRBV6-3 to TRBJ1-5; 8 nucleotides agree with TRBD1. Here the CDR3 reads CASSYLPGGVQPQHF. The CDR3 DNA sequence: TGTGCCAGCAGTTACCTTCCAGGGGGCGTGCAGCCCCAGCATTTT.